This T cell receptor (beta chain) was captured in a study of T cells expressing NK-cell markers. Study-level background: It was sorted CD3+CD56-NKG2C+, CD3+CD56+NKG2C- and CD3+CD56+NKG2C+ T cells that provided the TCR beta repertoires.

Each CDR3 protein gets one entry in TCRdb, which reprocessed the 5' RACE reads and gives no DNA. The sample table includes 160,000 or so distinct CDR3 sequences. With respect to this clonotype: Its antigen remains unknown.

General study findings and limits: In five or six donors, dominant CD3+CD56+NKG2C+ clonotypes ranked among the top 10 CD8+ clonotypes.

CDR1 SGHRS and CDR2 YFSETQ come from the germline V gene. The CDR3 is made up of 13 amino acids. The chain has TRBV5-1 and TRBJ1-1; the D call from TCRdb, TRBD1, cannot be confirmed without DNA. The receptor comes from a woman between 18 and 69 years old in good health. Specimen: blood T cells: a sorted CD56 or NKG2C T cell subset, CD4+ or CD8+ T cells, or bulk PBMC T cells (not recorded which). CDR3 amino acids: CASSRLGDTEAFF.